One and the same sample provided the 11 T cell receptor beta chains below, sequenced in a study of T cell repertoires in cytomegalovirus infection. TCRdb re-derived calls from the reads in MiXCR, one entry per CDR3 protein. In the table there are about 310,000 distinct CDR3 sequences, 17% of which are singletons. The sequenced sample was PBMCs. The receptors were gathered from a human donor in good health (CMV status not recorded). Some clones in this sample may be carry-over from other donors' samples.

The gene calls are TRBV11-1 and TRBJ2-5; no firm D call. The CDR3 totals 14 residues. V lost 4 bases and J lost 9, with 18 bases in between. In germline, CDR1 is SGHAT, CDR2 FQDESV (reference sequence). CDR3 DNA sequence: TGTGCCAGCAGCTCTTCGGCCACGTATATGGCCCAGTACTTC. Encoded protein: CASSSSATYMAQYF.

This clonotype was counted between two and nine times. The rearrangement links TRBV20-1 to TRBJ1-6; D gene unclear. The germline gives CDR1 DFQATT, CDR2 SNEGSKA (reference sequence). The CDR3 runs 12 residues. V dropped 0 bases and J dropped 7 bases, with 4 bases sitting between them. CDR3 bases: TGCAGTGCTAGAGATTCAAATTCACCCCTCCACTTT. This sequence encodes CSARDSNSPLHF.

This clonotype came up many times. This chain links TRBV2 with TRBJ1-2; D unresolved. The length of the CDR3 is 15 residues. Germline assignment: CDR1 SNHLY and CDR2 FYNNEI. V dropped 5 bases and J dropped 4 bases, with 17 bases sitting between them. The CDR3, as DNA: TGTGCCAGCAGTCCGGCGGCAAAATGGGGCTATGGCTACACCTTC. It yields the protein CASSPAAKWGYGYTF.

The CDR3 protein is CSASLPGREVSPLHF. Here the CDR3 DNA reads TGCAGTGCTAGCCTCCCGGGCCGCGAAGTTTCACCCCTCCACTTT. This chain links TRBV20-1 with TRBJ1-6; no firm D call. Trimming cost V 3 bases and J 9 bases, with 18 bases left between them. The CDR3 runs to 15 residues. Germline-derived CDR1 and CDR2 are DFQATT and SNEGSKA (reference sequence).

The chain carries TRBV7-2 and TRBJ1-5; the D gene is possibly TRBD1 (5 bases). CDR1 is SGHTA, CDR2 FQGNSA, per germline. V shed 5 bases and J shed 7 bases, with 12 bases lying between them. This CDR3 is built from 13 residues. CDR3 amino acids: CASSVSGDQPQHF. In DNA, the CDR3 is TGTGCCAGCAGCGTTTCCGGGGACCAGCCCCAGCATTTT.

This clonotype was counted ten times or more. V gene TRBV12-3 or TRBV12-4 combines with J gene TRBJ1-2, with D unresolved. The CDR3 runs 14 residues. V dropped 6 bases and J dropped 3 bases, with 14 bases sitting between them. The CDR3 region is CASSPYEDYYGYTF. The CDR3 DNA is TGTGCCAGCAGCCCCTATGAGGACTACTATGGCTACACCTTC.

This clonotype was counted a few times. The chain's CDR3 is CASSLRTGTSYEQYF. The CDR3 coding sequence is TGCGCCAGCAGCTTGAGGACAGGGACCTCCTACGAGCAGTACTTC. This sequence joins TRBV5-1 and TRBJ2-7, with 8 bases matching TRBD1. The CDR3 runs to 15 residues. From germline, CDR1 is SGHRS and CDR2 YFSETQ. V dropped 1 base and J dropped 0; count of bases not matched to a gene: 3. The full variable domain, in which reference TRBV5-1 and TRBJ2-7 provide the parts outside the CDR3, is KAGVTQTPRYLIKTRGQQVTLSCSPISGHRSVSWYQQTPGQGLQFLFEYFSETQRNKGNFPGRFSGRQFSNSRSEMNVSTLELGDSALYLCASSLRTGTSYEQYFGPGTRLTVT.

The chain is built from TRBV15 and TRBJ2-6, with unresolved D. With 3 bases removed from V and 0 bases from J, the gap between germline ends came to 9 bases. The CDR3 loop spans 16 amino acids. Germline V gives CDR1 LNHNV, CDR2 YYDKDF (reference sequence). The CDR3 is CATSSLPYSGANVLTF. The DNA for the CDR3 is TGTGCCACCAGCAGTCTTCCGTACTCTGGGGCCAACGTCCTGACTTTC. Complete variable domain (other parts from reference TRBV15 and TRBJ2-6): DAMVIQNPRYQVTQFGKPVTLSCSQTLNHNVMYWYQQKSSQAPKLLFHYYDKDFNNEADTPDNFQSRRPNTSFCFLDIRSPGLGDTAMYLCATSSLPYSGANVLTFGAGSRLTVL.

The chain recombines TRBV20-1 with TRBJ2-3; 10 positions match TRBD2. The CDR3 loop spans 17 amino acids. With 0 bases clipped from V and 4 bases from J, the junction kept 10 bases outside the gene matches. Germline V gene data show CDR1 as DFQATT and CDR2 as SNEGSKA (reference sequence). This chain's CDR3 is CSARDGALAGVSDTQYF. The CDR3 nucleotides are TGCAGTGCTAGAGATGGGGCGCTAGCGGGGGTCTCAGATACGCAGTATTTT.

The V gene is TRBV19, the J gene TRBJ2-5; TRBD2 agrees at 8 bases. In germline, CDR1 is LNHDA, CDR2 SQIVND (reference sequence). V shed 10 bases, J shed 5 bases, and the junction held 15 bases outside the gene matches. The CDR3 loop spans 15 amino acids. CDR3 protein: CATPRCASGLETQYF. In DNA form, the CDR3 reads TGTGCCACCCCCCGGTGTGCTAGCGGGCTTGAGACCCAGTACTTC.

The J gene is TRBJ2-1, the V gene TRBV28; D is unresolved. Germline V CDR1 and CDR2: MDHEN, SYDVKM. The CDR3 has 14 residues. V lost 6 bases, J lost 5 bases, and 14 bases lay in between. CDR3 DNA sequence: TGTGCCAGCAGCCCCGTGGCAGGAGACAATGAGCAGTTCTTC. It yields the protein CASSPVAGDNEQFF.